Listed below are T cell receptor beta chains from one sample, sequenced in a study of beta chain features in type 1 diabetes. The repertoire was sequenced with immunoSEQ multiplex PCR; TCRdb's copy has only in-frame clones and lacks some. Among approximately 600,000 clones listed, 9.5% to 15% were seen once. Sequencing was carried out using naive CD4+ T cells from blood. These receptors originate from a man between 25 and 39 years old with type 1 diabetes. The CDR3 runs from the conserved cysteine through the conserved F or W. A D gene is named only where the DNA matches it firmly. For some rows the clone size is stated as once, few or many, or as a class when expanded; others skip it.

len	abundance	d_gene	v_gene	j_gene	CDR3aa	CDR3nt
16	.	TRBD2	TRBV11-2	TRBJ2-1	CASSLLAGSSYNEQFF	TGTGCCAGCAGCCTATTAGCGGGTAGCTCCTACAATGAGCAGTTCTTC
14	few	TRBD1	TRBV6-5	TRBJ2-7	CASSPGQGSSEQYF	TGTGCCAGCAGTCCCGGACAGGGCAGCAGCGAGCAGTACTTC
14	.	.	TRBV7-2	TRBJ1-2	CASSLEAQTGGYTF	TGTGCCAGCAGCTTAGAAGCTCAAACAGGAGGCTACACCTTC
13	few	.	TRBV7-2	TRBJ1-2	CASSTSGTYGYTF	TGTGCCAGCAGCACCTCCGGGACTTATGGCTACACCTTC
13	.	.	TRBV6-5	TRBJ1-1	CASSYSGRTEAFF	TGTGCCAGCAGTTACTCAGGGAGAACTGAAGCTTTCTTT
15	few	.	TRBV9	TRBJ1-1	CASSKDGWLNTEAFF	TGTGCCAGCAGCAAGGACGGATGGCTGAACACTGAAGCTTTCTTT
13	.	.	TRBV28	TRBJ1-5	CASTTSGYQPQHF	TGTGCCAGCACAACCTCGGGCTATCAGCCCCAGCATTTT
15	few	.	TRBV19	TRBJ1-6	CASSIDVVSNSPLHF	TGTGCCAGTAGTATAGATGTTGTATCCAATTCACCCCTCCACTTT
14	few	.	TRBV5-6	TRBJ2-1	CASSLAIKYGEQFF	TGTGCCAGCAGCTTGGCCATAAAGTACGGTGAGCAGTTCTTC
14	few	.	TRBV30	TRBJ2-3	CAWGDPGRTDTQYF	TGTGCCTGGGGAGACCCAGGCAGGACAGATACGCAGTATTTT
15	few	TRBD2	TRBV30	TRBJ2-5	CAWSLELAGQETQYF	TGTGCCTGGAGTCTCGAACTAGCGGGGCAAGAGACCCAGTACTTC
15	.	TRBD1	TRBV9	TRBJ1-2	CASSVGVRGRDGYTF	TGTGCCAGCAGCGTAGGAGTAAGGGGGCGAGATGGCTACACCTTC
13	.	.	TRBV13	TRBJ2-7	CASSSRQFYEQYF	TGTGCCAGCAGCTCACGACAGTTCTACGAGCAGTACTTC
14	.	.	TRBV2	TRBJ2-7	CASSANPGSYEQYF	TGTGCCAGCAGTGCAAACCCAGGGAGCTACGAGCAGTACTTC
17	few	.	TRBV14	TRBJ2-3	CASSQPSSSKSTDTQYF	TGTGCCAGCAGCCAACCCAGTTCTAGCAAAAGCACAGATACGCAGTATTTT
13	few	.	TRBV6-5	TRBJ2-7	CASSYDRTYEQYF	TGTGCCAGCAGTTACGACAGAACATACGAGCAGTACTTC
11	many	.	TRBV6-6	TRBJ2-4	CASSPGNIQYF	TGTGCCAGCAGCCCCGGAAACATTCAGTACTTC
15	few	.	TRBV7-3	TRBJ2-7	CASSFTRQEAHEQYF	TGTGCCAGCAGCTTTACTCGACAGGAGGCCCACGAGCAGTACTTC
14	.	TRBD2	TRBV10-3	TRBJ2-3	CASGLAGGTDTQYF	TGTGCCAGCGGACTAGCGGGGGGCACAGATACGCAGTATTTT
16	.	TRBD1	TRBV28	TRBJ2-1	CASSFSGTVGYNEQFF	TGTGCCAGCAGTTTTTCCGGGACAGTGGGCTACAATGAGCAGTTCTTC
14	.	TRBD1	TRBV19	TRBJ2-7	CASRGQGLGNEQYF	TGTGCCAGTAGGGGACAGGGCCTCGGCAACGAGCAGTACTTC
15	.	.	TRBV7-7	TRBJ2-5	CASSPGGADRETQYF	TGTGCCAGCAGCCCCGGTGGTGCGGATCGAGAGACCCAGTACTTC
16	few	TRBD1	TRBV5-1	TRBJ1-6	CASSLTGTGNNSPLHF	TGCGCCAGCAGCTTAACCGGGACAGGGAATAATTCACCCCTCCACTTT
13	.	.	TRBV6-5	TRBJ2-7	CASSRRAGNEQYF	TGTGCCAGCAGTCGCCGGGCGGGGAACGAGCAGTACTTC
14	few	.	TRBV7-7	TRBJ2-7	CASSPAGSIYEQYF	TGTGCTAGCAGCCCCGCGGGGTCAATCTACGAGCAGTACTTC
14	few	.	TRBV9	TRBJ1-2	CASSVGVMNYGYTF	TGTGCCAGCAGCGTAGGGGTCATGAACTATGGCTACACCTTC
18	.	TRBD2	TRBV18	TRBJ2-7	CASSRGRTSGIGSYEQYF	TGTGCCAGCTCCCGGGGGAGGACTAGCGGAATAGGGTCCTACGAGCAGTACTTC
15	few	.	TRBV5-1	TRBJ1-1	CASSLETGGSAEAFF	TGCGCCAGCAGCTTGGAGACGGGTGGGAGCGCTGAAGCTTTCTTT
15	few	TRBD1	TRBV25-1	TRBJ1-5	CASSGQGGGNQPQHF	TGTGCCAGCAGTGGACAGGGGGGTGGCAATCAGCCCCAGCATTTT